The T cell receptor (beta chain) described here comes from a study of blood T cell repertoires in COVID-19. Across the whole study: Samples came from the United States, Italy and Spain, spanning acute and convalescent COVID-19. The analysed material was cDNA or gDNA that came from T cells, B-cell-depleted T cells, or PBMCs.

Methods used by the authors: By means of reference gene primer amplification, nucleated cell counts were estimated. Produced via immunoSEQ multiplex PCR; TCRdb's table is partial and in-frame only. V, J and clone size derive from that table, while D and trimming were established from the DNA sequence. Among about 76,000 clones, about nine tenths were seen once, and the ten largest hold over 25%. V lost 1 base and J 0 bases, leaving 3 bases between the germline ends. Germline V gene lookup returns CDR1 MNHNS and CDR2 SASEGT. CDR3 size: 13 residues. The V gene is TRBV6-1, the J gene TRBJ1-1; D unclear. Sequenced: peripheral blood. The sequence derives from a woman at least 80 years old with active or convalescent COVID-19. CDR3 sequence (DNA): TGTGCCAGCAGTGAAGTAATGAACACTGAAGCTTTCTTT. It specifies CASSEVMNTEAFF.